This is a list of T cell receptor beta chains from one sample in a study of shared clonotypes between healthy human individuals. TCRdb keeps only in-frame clones here, not all; method: immunoSEQ multiplex PCR. The data contain over a million clones, about 70% of them singletons. Input material: memory CD4+ T cells sorted from blood. The receptors were gathered from a man between 18 and 29 years old in good health. Both conserved end residues are trimmed from each CDR3. The size field is filled for only some rows; it gives once, few, many or a size class.

V gene	CDR3 length	clone size	J gene	CDR3 protein
TRBV6-1	12	few	TRBJ1-2	ASTLQGIGYGYT
TRBV2	11	.	TRBJ1-1	ASRGDGNTEAF
TRBV28	13	.	TRBJ1-5	ASRPPDRVYQPQH
TRBV6-1	11	.	TRBJ2-1	ASTRVTYNEQF
TRBV7-2	14	.	TRBJ2-5	ASRTGLAGGQETQY
TRBV6-4	14	.	TRBJ2-5	ASSESFGAAGATQY
TRBV7-7	11	few	TRBJ2-5	ASSFGPQETQY
TRBV7-8	16	once	TRBJ1-2	ASSLTSTGTPSNYGYT
TRBV6-5	11	.	TRBJ1-1	ASSYIQNTEAF
TRBV29-1	9	.	TRBJ2-5	SGSPLETQY
TRBV12-1	18	.	TRBJ2-7	ASSFAGRQSPGLAGGEQY
TRBV6-1	10	.	TRBJ2-5	ASSGSRETQY
TRBV4-1	14	.	TRBJ1-2	ASSQEMTGADYGYT
TRBV4-1	13	.	TRBJ2-2	ASSQAGAYTGELF
TRBV7-2	14	.	TRBJ2-7	ASSARQGAVGGEQY
TRBV6-5	11	few	TRBJ1-1	ASSYAQSTEAF
TRBV5-4	12	few	TRBJ1-2	ASSEAGVDYGYT
TRBV14	12	.	TRBJ1-2	ASSQDLRGESGT
TRBV7-9	15	many	TRBJ1-2	ASSLGGLGQRSYGYT
TRBV6-5	9	.	TRBJ1-4	ASSWTGGSF
TRBV4-3	13	.	TRBJ2-1	ASSQGQGKGDEQF
TRBV28	15	.	TRBJ1-3	ASSLSGTSLFGNTIY
TRBV27	13	few	TRBJ2-7	ASSLQGGGSYEQY
TRBV5-6	12	.	TRBJ1-4	ASSFGTVNEKLF
TRBV30	10	.	TRBJ2-7	AWGLEYYEQY
TRBV5-1	13	.	TRBJ1-6	ASSERSVGNSPLH
TRBV30	11	few	TRBJ2-7	AWRAGHAYEQY
TRBV7-9	14	.	TRBJ2-7	ASSLVPPGLANEQY
TRBV10-3	14	.	TRBJ2-2	AISESSGGNTGELF
TRBV5-1	12	.	TRBJ2-3	ASSFSGPTDTQY
TRBV25-1	12	.	TRBJ2-7	ASSDRVRLYEQY
TRBV28	14	.	TRBJ2-3	ASSFTGQGIADTQY
TRBV19	13	.	TRBJ2-7	ASTPTDRGGHEQY
TRBV10-2	14	.	TRBJ2-7	ASSESISGGPLEQY
TRBV2	10	once	TRBJ2-5	ASSEADRTQY
TRBV7-2	13	.	TRBJ2-5	ASSFGLASEETQY
TRBV7-8	12	.	TRBJ2-1	ASSSGTGSHEQF
TRBV27	12	.	TRBJ1-1	ASRVDRFSTEAF
TRBV7-9	12	.	TRBJ1-2	ASSLGLPNYGYT
TRBV5-1	11	.	TRBJ2-5	ASRPSGQETQY
TRBV18	11	.	TRBJ2-5	ASSGGIRETQY
TRBV2	12	.	TRBJ1-1	ASSESGSYTEAF
TRBV5-8	14	.	TRBJ2-7	ASSLGGTPGAYEQY
TRBV11-2	13	.	TRBJ1-1	ASSIGTGMNTEAF
TRBV4-2	13	.	TRBJ1-6	ASSQTGQEASPLH
TRBV6-5	11	.	TRBJ2-5	ASSWTGKETQY
TRBV18	12	.	TRBJ1-2	ASSPYYSKNGYT
TRBV2	15	.	TRBJ1-2	ASSDPGDLTGTYGYT
TRBV15	13	.	TRBJ2-5	ATSRGQADQETQY
TRBV10-3	15	.	TRBJ2-4	AISEPGLAGGVNIQY
TRBV5-1	10	.	TRBJ2-7	ASSSSSDEQY
TRBV9	13	.	TRBJ2-5	ASSARLAGEETQY